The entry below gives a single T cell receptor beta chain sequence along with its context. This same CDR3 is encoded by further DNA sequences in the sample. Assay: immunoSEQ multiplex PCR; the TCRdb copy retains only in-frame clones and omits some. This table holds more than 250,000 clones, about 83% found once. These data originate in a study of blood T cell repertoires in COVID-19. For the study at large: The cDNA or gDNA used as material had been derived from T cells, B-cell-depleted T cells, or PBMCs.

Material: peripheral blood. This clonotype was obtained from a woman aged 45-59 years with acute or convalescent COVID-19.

CDR3: CASSLGQGYYGYTF. CDR3 bases: TGTGCCAGCAGTTTAGGACAGGGCTACTATGGCTACACCTTC. The V gene is TRBV28, the J gene TRBJ1-2; TRBD1 aligns across 8 bases. Trimming removed 2 bases from V and 3 bases from J; junction bases left unmatched: 2. There are 14 residues in the CDR3. From germline, CDR1 is MDHEN and CDR2 SYDVKM.